The T cell receptor beta chain under discussion was sequenced for a study of CD8 T cells in Susac syndrome. At the level of the study: When their blood was taken, patients with Susac syndrome were therapy-naive, taking corticosteroids, or taking intravenous immunoglobulin alone.

Trimming left V 0 bases short and J 11 bases short, with 8 bases between. The germline V gene has CDR1 SGHVS and CDR2 FQNEAQ. The CDR3 length is 11 residues. After extraction with the RNeasy kit, roughly 0.45 to 1 ug of the RNA was reverse transcribed using random hexamers. Across 54 Vbeta and 13 Jbeta, TCR beta CDR3 was amplified with immunoSEQ multiplex PCR. TCRdb independently ran MiXCR on the immunoSEQ multiplex PCR reads; one entry per CDR3 protein. The sample records roughly 250,000 distinct CDR3 sequences, around 96% being singletons. Sequencing was performed on CD4+ T cells from PBMCs. The gene calls are TRBV7-8 and TRBJ2-7; D remains unclear. The clonotype comes from a human donor with Susac syndrome. For the CDR3, the DNA is TGTGCCAGCAGCTTAGCGGACGGAAAGTACTTC. It is translated as CASSLADGKYF.